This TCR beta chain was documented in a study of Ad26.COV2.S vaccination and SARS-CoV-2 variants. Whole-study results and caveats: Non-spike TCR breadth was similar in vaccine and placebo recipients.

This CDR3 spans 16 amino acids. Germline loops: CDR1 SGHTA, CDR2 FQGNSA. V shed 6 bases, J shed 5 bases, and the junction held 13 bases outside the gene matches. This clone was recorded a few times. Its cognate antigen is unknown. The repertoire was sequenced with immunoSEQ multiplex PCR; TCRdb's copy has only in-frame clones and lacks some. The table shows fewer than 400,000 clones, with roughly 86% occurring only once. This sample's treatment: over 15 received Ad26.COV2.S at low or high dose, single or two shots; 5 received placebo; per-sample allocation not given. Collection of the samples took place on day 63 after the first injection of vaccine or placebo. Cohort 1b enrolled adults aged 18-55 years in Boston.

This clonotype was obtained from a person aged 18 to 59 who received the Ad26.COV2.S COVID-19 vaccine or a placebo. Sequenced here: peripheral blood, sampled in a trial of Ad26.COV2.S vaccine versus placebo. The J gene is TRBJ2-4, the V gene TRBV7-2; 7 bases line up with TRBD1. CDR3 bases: TGTGCCAGCAGAAAGGGGTGGACAGGAGACCAAAACATTCAGTACTTC. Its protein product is CASRKGWTGDQNIQYF.